Listed here is a single TCR beta chain. Antigen: not known. The entry originates in a study of T cell repertoires in cytomegalovirus infection. V lost 7 bases and J 2 bases, leaving 9 bases between the germline ends. CDR1 and CDR2 (germline): SQVTM, ANQGSEA. The CDR3 consists of 12 residues. TCRdb itself ran the reads through MiXCR, one entry per CDR3 protein. The repertoire has fewer than 950,000 distinct CDR3 sequences, approximately 32% of them found once; the top ten carry 9.5% to 15%. The receptor was isolated from a human donor in good health (CMV status not recorded). Some clones in this sample may be carry-over from other donors' samples. Source: cultured CD8+ T cells from PBMCs, taken from culture after CMV antigen stimulation. V and J are TRBV29-1 and TRBJ2-1; D unresolved. CDR3 bases: TGCAGCGACCGCGGACCCTACAATGAGCAGTTCTTC. This codes for CSDRGPYNEQFF.